These T cell receptor beta chains were read from a single sample in a study of blood T cell repertoires in COVID-19. Clones were read by immunoSEQ multiplex PCR, and TCRdb kept only the in-frame ones, dropping some. The sample comprises 300,000 to 450,000 clones, roughly 90% of which are singletons, and 2.5% to 3.5% rests with the top ten. Sample: peripheral blood. Source of these receptors: a woman aged 25 to 39 with COVID-19, enrolled during active disease. Both conserved end residues are part of each CDR3. A D gene is named only where the DNA matches it firmly. Part of the rows lack a size; the others show once, few, many or a class for expanded clones.

>TRBJ1-5|.|.|TRBV7-9
TGTGCCAGCAGCTTAGCTTGGTCAGGGGGCAATCAGCCCCAGCATTTT
CASSLAWSGGNQPQHF
>TRBJ2-1|.|.|TRBV11-3
TGTGCCAGCAGCTTAGTCCTAGCGGGGACAGGCGCCAGAGGTAATGAGCAGTTCTTC
CASSLVLAGTGARGNEQFF
>TRBJ2-7|TRBD2|once|TRBV5-1
TGCGCCAGCAGCTTAACTAGCGGGGTTACTACCTACGAGCAGTACTTC
CASSLTSGVTTYEQYF
>TRBJ2-5|.|once|TRBV21-1
TGTGCCAGCAGCATTAAGACTAGCGGGGGGGCTCGGGAGACCCAGTACTTC
CASSIKTSGGARETQYF
>TRBJ2-5|.|.|TRBV5-5
TGTGCCAGCAGGGATATGAGGCAAGAGACCCAGTACTTC
CASRDMRQETQYF
>TRBJ2-2|.|.|TRBV25-1
TGTGCCAGTATAACACCTAACACCGGGGAGCTGTTTTTT
CASITPNTGELFF
>TRBJ2-3|.|.|TRBV10-3
TGTGCCATCAGTGAGTCGGGGCGGGGGCTGGTAGATACGCAGTATTTT
CAISESGRGLVDTQYF
>TRBJ2-1|TRBD2|once|TRBV18
TGTGCCAGCTCCCGAAGCGGGGAGGTTCATGAGCAGTTCTTC
CASSRSGEVHEQFF
>TRBJ1-4|.|.|TRBV19
TGTGCCAGTAGTATACTGGGACTGCAGGACTTATATGAAAAACTGTTTTTT
CASSILGLQDLYEKLFF
>TRBJ2-2|TRBD1|few|TRBV2
TGTGCCAGCAGTCTAGGGACAGGGCTGAACACCGGGGAGCTGTTTTTT
CASSLGTGLNTGELFF
>TRBJ2-1|.|.|TRBV7-2
TGTGCCAGCAGCTTAGCGGGTCGTCAGGGCGCAGGCAATGAGCAGTTCTTC
CASSLAGRQGAGNEQFF
>TRBJ1-5|TRBD1|.|TRBV6-2/TRBV6-3
TGTGCCAGCAGTCCCGCGGACAGGGGGCTCTATGAAAGGCAGCCCCAGCATTTT
CASSPADRGLYERQPQHF
>TRBJ2-2|TRBD2|.|TRBV19
TGTGCCAGTACCCCCCAAGGGGCTAGCGGGACGAACACCGGGGAGCTGTTTTTT
CASTPQGASGTNTGELFF
>TRBJ2-3|TRBD1|.|TRBV9
TGTGCCAGCTCGTTTTCCGGGACAGGGAAGAGCGGGGGCACAGATACGCAGTATTTT
CASSFSGTGKSGGTDTQYF
>TRBJ2-1|.|.|TRBV6-5
TGTGCCAGCTCTCGGGCAGGACAGATCGACAATGAGCAGTTCTTC
CASSRAGQIDNEQFF
>TRBJ2-3|.|.|TRBV28
TGTGCCAGCAGTTCCCGACTTGGCCTCACAGATACGCAGTATTTT
CASSSRLGLTDTQYF
>TRBJ2-2|.|.|TRBV29-1
TGCAGCGTTGACCAGGGGAACACCGGGGAGCTGTTTTTT
CSVDQGNTGELFF
>TRBJ2-1|TRBD2|once|TRBV2
TGTGCCAGCAGCCCTAGCGGGGGGGCCGGAAATGAGCAGTTCTTC
CASSPSGGAGNEQFF
>TRBJ1-1|TRBD1|.|TRBV6-2/TRBV6-3
TGTGCCAGCAGCGACCGGACAGGGGTGAACACTGAAGCTTTCTTT
CASSDRTGVNTEAFF
>TRBJ1-1|TRBD1|.|TRBV19
TGTGCCGCAGGGACAGGGACTCTGATGAACACTGAAGCTTTCTTT
CAAGTGTLMNTEAFF
>TRBJ1-4|.|.|TRBV5-4
TGTGCCAGCAGCAACCAGACAGGCCGTTGGCTGTTTTTT
CASSNQTGRWLFF
>TRBJ1-1|.|.|TRBV7-9
TGTGCCAGCAGCTATCAGGGGAGGAACACTGAAGCTTTCTTT
CASSYQGRNTEAFF
>TRBJ2-5|TRBD2|.|TRBV24-1
TGTGCCACCAGTGAAGGACTAGCGGGCCCCCAAGAGACCCAGTACTTC
CATSEGLAGPQETQYF
>TRBJ2-5|TRBD2|.|TRBV19
TGTGCCAGTAGTCCCCGGACTAGCGGGAGGGAAAAGACCCAGTACTTC
CASSPRTSGREKTQYF